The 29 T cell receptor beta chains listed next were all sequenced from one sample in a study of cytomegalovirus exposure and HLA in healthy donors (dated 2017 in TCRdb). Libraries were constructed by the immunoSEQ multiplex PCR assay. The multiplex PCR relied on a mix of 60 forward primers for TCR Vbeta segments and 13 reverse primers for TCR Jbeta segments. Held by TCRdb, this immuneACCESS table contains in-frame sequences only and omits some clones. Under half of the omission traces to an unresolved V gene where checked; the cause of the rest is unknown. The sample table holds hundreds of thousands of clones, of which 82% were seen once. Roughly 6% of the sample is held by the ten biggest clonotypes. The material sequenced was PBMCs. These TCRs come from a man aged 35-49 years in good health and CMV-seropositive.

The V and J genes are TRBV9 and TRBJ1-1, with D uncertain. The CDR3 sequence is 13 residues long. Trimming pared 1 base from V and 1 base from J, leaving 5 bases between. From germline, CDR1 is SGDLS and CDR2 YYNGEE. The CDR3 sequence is CASSVSSNTEAFF. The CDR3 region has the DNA TGTGCCAGCAGCGTATCGTCGAACACTGAAGCTTTCTTT.

The DNA for the CDR3 is TGTGCCAGCAGCTTTATGTCAGGGAGGGAAGGCTACACCTTC. Its translation is CASSFMSGREGYTF. The chain joins TRBV5-6 to TRBJ1-2, with D possibly TRBD1 on 5 matching bases. Trimming stripped 2 bases from V and 8 bases from J, with 16 bases between. From germline, CDR1 is SGHDT and CDR2 YYEEEE. The CDR3 has 14 residues.

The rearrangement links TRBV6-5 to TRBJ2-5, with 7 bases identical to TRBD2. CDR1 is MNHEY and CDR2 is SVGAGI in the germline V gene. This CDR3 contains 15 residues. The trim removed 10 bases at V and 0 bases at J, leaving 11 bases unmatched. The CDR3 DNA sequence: TGTGCCATCAGCTCTAGCGGTCCCAACCAAGAGACCCAGTACTTC. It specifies CAISSSGPNQETQYF.

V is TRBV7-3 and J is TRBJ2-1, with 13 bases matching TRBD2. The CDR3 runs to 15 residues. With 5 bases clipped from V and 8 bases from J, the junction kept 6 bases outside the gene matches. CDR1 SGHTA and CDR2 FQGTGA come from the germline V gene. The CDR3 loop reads CASSRGTSGIDEQFF. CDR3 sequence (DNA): TGTGCCAGCAGCCGAGGGACTAGCGGGATCGATGAGCAGTTCTTC.

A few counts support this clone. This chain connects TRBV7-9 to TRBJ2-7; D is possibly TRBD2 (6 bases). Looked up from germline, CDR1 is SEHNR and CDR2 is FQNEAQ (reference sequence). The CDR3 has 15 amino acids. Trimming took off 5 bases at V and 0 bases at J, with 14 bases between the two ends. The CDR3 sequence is CASSPGVGSSYEQYF. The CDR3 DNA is TGTGCCAGCAGCCCGGGGGTAGGGAGCTCCTACGAGCAGTACTTC.

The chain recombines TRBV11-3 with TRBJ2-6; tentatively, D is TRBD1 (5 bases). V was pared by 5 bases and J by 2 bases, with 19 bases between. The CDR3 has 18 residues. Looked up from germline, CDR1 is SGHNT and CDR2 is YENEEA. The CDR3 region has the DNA TGTGCCAGCAGCCGATTGGGGCCGGTAATTCCTGGGGCCAACGTCCTGACTTTC. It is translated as CASSRLGPVIPGANVLTF.

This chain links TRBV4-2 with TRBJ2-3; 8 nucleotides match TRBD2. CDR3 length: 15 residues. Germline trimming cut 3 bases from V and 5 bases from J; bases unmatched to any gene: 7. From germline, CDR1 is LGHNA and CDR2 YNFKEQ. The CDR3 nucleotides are TGTGCCAGCAGCCAGGAGGGGACTAGTATAGATACGCAGTATTTT. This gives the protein CASSQEGTSIDTQYF.

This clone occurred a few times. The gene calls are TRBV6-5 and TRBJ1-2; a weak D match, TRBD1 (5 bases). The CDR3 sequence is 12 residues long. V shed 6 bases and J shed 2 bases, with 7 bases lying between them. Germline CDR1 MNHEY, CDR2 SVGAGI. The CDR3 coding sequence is TGTGCCAGCAGGACAGTCAACTATGGCTACACCTTC. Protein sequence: CASRTVNYGYTF.

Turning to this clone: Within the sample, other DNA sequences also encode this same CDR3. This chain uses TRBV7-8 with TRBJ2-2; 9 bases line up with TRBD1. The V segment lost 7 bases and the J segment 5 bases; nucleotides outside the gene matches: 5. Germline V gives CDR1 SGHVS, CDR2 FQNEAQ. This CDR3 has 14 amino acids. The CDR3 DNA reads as TGTGCCAGCATTGGGACAGGGAGAACCGGGGAGCTGTTTTTT. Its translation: CASIGTGRTGELFF. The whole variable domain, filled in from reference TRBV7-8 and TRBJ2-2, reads GAGVSQSPRYKVAKRGQDVALRCDPISGHVSLFWYQQALGQGPEFLTYFQNEAQLDKSGLPSDRFFAERPEGSVSTLKIQRTQQEDSAVYLCASIGTGRTGELFFGEGSRLTVL.

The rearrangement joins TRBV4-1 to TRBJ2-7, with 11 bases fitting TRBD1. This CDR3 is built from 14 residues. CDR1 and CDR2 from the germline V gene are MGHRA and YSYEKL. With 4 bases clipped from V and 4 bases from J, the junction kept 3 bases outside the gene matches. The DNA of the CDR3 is TGCGCCAGCAGCCCCGGACAGGGGGCATACGAGCAGTACTTC. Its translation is CASSPGQGAYEQYF.

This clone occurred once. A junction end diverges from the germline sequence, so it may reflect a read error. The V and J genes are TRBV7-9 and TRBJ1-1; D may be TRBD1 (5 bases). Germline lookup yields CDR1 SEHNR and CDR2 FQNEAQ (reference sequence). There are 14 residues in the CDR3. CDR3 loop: CASSLEGANAEAFF. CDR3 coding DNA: TGTGCCAGCAGCCTCGAAGGGGCGAACGCTGAAGCTTTCTTT.

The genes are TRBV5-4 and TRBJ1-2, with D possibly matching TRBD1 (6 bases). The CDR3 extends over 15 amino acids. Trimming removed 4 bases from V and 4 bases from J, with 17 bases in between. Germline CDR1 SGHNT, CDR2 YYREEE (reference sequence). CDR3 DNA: TGTGCCAGCAGCGACCAGACAGGATTTGGCTATGGCTACACCTTC. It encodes CASSDQTGFGYGYTF.

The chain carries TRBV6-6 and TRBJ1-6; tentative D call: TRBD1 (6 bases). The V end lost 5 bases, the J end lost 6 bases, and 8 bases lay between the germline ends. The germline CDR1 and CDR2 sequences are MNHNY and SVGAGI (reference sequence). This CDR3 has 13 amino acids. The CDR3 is CASSRGANSPLHF. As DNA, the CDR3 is TGTGCCAGCAGTCGGGGGGCTAATTCACCCCTCCACTTT.

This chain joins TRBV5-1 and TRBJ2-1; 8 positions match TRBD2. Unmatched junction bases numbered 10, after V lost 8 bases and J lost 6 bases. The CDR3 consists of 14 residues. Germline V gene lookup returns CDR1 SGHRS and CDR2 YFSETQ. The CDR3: CASEAGVVPNEQFF. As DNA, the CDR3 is TGCGCCAGTGAAGCGGGAGTGGTACCCAATGAGCAGTTCTTC.

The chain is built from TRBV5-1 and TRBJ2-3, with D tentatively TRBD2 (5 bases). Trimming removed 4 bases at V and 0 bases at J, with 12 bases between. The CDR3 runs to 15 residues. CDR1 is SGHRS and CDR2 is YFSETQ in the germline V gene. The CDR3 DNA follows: TGCGCCAGCAGCCTTTCTAGCAGTAGCACAGATACGCAGTATTTT. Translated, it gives CASSLSSSSTDTQYF. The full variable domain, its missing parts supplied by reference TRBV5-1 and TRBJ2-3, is KAGVTQTPRYLIKTRGQQVTLSCSPISGHRSVSWYQQTPGQGLQFLFEYFSETQRNKGNFPGRFSGRQFSNSRSEMNVSTLELGDSALYLCASSLSSSSTDTQYFGPGTRLTVL.

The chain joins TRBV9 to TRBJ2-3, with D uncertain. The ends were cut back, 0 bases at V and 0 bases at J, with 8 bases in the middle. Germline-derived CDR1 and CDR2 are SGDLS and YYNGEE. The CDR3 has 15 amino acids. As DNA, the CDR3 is TGTGCCAGCAGCGTAGAGCCCTATAGCACAGATACGCAGTATTTT. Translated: CASSVEPYSTDTQYF.

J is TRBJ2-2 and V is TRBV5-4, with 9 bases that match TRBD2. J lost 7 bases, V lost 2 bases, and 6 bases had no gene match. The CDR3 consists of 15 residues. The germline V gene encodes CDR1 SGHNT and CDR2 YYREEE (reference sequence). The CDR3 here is CASSFVGGRVGELFF. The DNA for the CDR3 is TGTGCCAGCAGCTTCGTGGGCGGGAGGGTCGGGGAGCTGTTTTTT. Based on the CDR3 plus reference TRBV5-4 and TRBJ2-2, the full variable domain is ETGVTQSPTHLIKTRGQQVTLRCSSQSGHNTVSWYQQALGQGPQFIFQYYREEENGRGNFPPRFSGLQFPNYSSELNVNALELDDSALYLCASSFVGGRVGELFFGEGSRLTVL.

DNA for the CDR3: TGTGCCAGCAGCCCCTACAGGGGTAGCACCGGGGAGCTGTTTTTT. Residues: CASSPYRGSTGELFF. V and J are TRBV7-9 and TRBJ2-2; 7 bases line up with TRBD1. Germline V CDR1 and CDR2: SEHNR, FQNEAQ (reference sequence). V lost 5 bases, J lost 4 bases, and 7 bases stayed unmatched. The CDR3 is 15 residues long. Supplemented by reference TRBV7-9 and TRBJ2-2, the full variable domain reads DTGVSQNPRHKITKRGQNVTFRCDPISEHNRLYWYRQTLGQGPEFLTYFQNEAQLEKSRLLSDRFSAERPKGSFSTLEIQRTEQGDSAMYLCASSPYRGSTGELFFGEGSRLTVL.

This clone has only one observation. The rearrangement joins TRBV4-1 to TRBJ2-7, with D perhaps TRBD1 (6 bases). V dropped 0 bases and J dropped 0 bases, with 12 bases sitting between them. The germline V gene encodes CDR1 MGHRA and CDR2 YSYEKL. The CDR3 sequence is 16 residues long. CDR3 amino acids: CASSQDGQTNSYEQYF. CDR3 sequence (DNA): TGCGCCAGCAGCCAAGACGGACAGACCAACTCCTACGAGCAGTACTTC.

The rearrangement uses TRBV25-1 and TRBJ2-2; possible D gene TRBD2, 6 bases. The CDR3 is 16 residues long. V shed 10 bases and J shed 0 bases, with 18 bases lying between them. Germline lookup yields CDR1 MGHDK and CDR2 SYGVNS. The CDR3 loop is CATSLAGLTNTGELFF. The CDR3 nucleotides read TGTGCCACTTCCCTCGCGGGGCTAACGAACACCGGGGAGCTGTTTTTT.

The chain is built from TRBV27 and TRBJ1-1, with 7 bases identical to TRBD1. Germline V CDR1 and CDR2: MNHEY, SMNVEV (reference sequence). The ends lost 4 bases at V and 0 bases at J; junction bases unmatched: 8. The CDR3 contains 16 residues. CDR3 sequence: CASSSWMGQMNTEAFF. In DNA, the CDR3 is TGTGCCAGCAGTTCCTGGATGGGACAGATGAACACTGAAGCTTTCTTT.

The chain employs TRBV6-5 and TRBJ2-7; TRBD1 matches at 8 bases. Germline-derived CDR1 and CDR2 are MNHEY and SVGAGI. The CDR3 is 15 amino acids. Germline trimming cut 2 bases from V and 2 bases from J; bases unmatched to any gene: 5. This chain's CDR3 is CASSYRGTGTYEQYV. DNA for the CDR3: TGTGCCAGCAGTTACCGAGGGACAGGAACCTACGAGCAGTACGTC.

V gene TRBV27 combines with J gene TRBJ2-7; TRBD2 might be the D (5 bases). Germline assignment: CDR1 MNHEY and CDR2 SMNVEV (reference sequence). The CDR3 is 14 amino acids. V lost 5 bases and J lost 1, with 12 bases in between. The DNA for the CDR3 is TGTGCCAGCAGTATAGACGGGATTTCCTACGAGCAGTACTTC. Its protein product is CASSIDGISYEQYF.

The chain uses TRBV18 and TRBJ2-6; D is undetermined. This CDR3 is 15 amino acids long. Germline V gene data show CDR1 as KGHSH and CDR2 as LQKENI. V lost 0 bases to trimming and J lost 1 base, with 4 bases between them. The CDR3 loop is CASSPPSSGANVLTF. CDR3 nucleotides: TGTGCCAGCTCACCACCGAGTTCTGGGGCCAACGTCCTGACTTTC. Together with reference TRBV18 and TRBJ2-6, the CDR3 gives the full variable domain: NAGVMQNPRHLVRRRGQEARLRCSPMKGHSHVYWYRQLPEEGLKFMVYLQKENIIDESGMPKERFSAEFPKEGPSILRIQQVVRGDSAAYFCASSPPSSGANVLTFGAGSRLTVL.

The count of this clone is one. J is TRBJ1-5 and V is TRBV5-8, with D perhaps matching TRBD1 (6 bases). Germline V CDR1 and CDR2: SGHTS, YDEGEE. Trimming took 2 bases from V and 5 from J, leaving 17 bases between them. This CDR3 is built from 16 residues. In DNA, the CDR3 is TGTGCCAGCAGCTTTCGTAACAGGGTTGAGGATCAGCCCCAGCATTTT. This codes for CASSFRNRVEDQPQHF.

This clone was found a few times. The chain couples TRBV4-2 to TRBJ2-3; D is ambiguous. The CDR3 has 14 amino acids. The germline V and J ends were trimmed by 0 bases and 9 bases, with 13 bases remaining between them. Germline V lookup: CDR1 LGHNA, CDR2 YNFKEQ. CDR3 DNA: TGTGCCAGCAGCCAAGATTTGGAGCTTAGGACGCAGTATTTT. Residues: CASSQDLELRTQYF.

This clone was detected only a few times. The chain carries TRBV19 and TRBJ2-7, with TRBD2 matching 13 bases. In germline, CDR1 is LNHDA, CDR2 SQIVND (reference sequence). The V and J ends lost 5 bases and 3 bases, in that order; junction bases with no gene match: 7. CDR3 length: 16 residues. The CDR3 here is CASSGGLAGTLYEQYF. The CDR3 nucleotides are TGTGCCAGTAGTGGGGGACTAGCGGGAACACTCTACGAGCAGTACTTC.

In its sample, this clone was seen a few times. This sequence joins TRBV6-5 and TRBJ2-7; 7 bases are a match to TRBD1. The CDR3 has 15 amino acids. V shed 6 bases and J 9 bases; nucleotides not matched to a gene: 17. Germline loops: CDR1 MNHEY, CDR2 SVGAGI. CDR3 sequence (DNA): TGTGCCAGCAGGCCCTCGCCGGGACAGTGGGTGACGCAGTACTTC. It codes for CASRPSPGQWVTQYF.

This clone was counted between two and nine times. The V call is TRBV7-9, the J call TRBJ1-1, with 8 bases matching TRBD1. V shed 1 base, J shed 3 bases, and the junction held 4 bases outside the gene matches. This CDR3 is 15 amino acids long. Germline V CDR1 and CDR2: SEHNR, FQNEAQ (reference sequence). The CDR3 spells CASSLGTGFDTEAFF. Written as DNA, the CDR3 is TGTGCCAGCAGCTTAGGGACAGGGTTCGACACTGAAGCTTTCTTT.